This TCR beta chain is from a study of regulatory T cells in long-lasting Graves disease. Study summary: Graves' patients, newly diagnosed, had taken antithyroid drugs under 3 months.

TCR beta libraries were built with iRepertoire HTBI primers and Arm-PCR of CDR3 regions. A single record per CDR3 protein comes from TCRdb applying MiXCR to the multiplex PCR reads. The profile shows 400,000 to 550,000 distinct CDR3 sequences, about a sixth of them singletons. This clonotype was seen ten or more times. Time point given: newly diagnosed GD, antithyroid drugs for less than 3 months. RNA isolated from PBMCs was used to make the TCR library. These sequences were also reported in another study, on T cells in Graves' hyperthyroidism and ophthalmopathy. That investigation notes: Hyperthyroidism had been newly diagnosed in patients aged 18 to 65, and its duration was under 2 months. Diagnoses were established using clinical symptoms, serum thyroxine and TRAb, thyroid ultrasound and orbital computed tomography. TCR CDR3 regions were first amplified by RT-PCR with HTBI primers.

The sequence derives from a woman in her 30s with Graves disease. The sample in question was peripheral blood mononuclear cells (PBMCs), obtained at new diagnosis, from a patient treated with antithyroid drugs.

The chain's CDR3 is CASSLFLAGRVQETQYF. In DNA form, the CDR3 reads TGTGCCAGCAGCTTGTTTCTAGCGGGACGGGTCCAAGAGACCCAGTACTTC. The chain uses TRBV5-6 and TRBJ2-5; 9 nucleotides align to TRBD2. Germline V gives CDR1 SGHDT, CDR2 YYEEEE. CDR3 size: 17 residues. The V segment lost 1 base and the J segment 1 base; nucleotides outside the gene matches: 8. Looking up the rest from reference TRBV5-6 and TRBJ2-5 gives the full variable domain: DAGVTQSPTHLIKTRGQQVTLRCSPKSGHDTVSWYQQALGQGPQFIFQYYEEEERQRGNFPDRFSGHQFPNYSSELNVNALLLGDSALYLCASSLFLAGRVQETQYFGPGTRLLVL.